This record concerns one T cell receptor (beta chain) sequence. Its antigen is as yet unknown. CDR1 and CDR2 from the germline V gene are LNHDA and SQIVND (reference sequence). V dropped 7 bases and J dropped 0 bases, with 18 bases sitting between them. The length of the CDR3 is 16 residues. These data originate in a study of CD8 T cells in ankylosing spondylitis. Overall study results and limits: A TCR beta motif made of fewer than ten highly homologous variants seemed typical of ankylosing spondylitis blood.

TCRdb re-analysed the 5' RACE reads in MiXCR, keeping a single row per CDR3 protein. Of 200,000 to 300,000 distinct CDR3 sequences in the sample, roughly a tenth are singletons; the top ten hold 2.6%. The sequenced sample consisted of blood, either unsorted or a sorted T cell fraction (not recorded which). This sequence was found in a male donor with ankylosing spondylitis or in good health (not recorded which). This chain uses TRBV19 with TRBJ1-1; D call uncertain. CDR3 bases: TGTGCCAGTAATCGAGGTTCGAGATCCATGAACACTGAAGCTTTCTTT. It codes for CASNRGSRSMNTEAFF.